One sample yielded the 17 T cell receptor beta chains listed below, sequenced in a study of PD-1 blockade in classical Hodgkin lymphoma. Every patient relapsed after autologous stem cell transplantation, and brentuximab vedotin exposure varied. TCRdb keeps only in-frame clones here, not all; method: immunoSEQ multiplex PCR. The sample contains 90,000 or so clones, 85% to 95% of which appear only once. Sequencing was performed on peripheral blood mononuclear cells (PBMCs), taken before the second cycle of nivolumab. These receptors were obtained from a human donor with classical Hodgkin lymphoma.

The J gene is TRBJ2-1, the V gene TRBV28; perhaps TRBD2 as D (6 bases). The CDR3 spans 15 residues. Germline CDR1 and CDR2: MDHEN and SYDVKM. Trimming took off 7 bases at V and 4 bases at J, with 17 bases between the two ends. The CDR3 here is CASTPSGRGYNEQFF. The CDR3, as DNA: TGTGCCAGCACCCCTTCCGGGAGAGGATACAATGAGCAGTTCTTC.

The chain joins TRBV10-3 to TRBJ2-7; TRBD1 matches 9 bases. V trimming: 5 bases; J trimming: 5 bases; junction bases outside the gene matches: 4. Germline V gene data show CDR1 as ENHRY and CDR2 as SYGVKD. The CDR3 is 13 residues long. In DNA, the CDR3 is TGTGCCATCAGTCCACAGGGGGCGCACGAGCAGTACTTC. Translated, it gives CAISPQGAHEQYF.

The J gene is TRBJ2-3, the V gene TRBV7-9; 7 bases are a match to TRBD1. CDR1 is SEHNR, CDR2 FQNEAQ, per germline (reference sequence). Trimming removed 3 bases from V and 0 bases from J; junction bases left unmatched: 9. This CDR3 comprises 17 residues. The CDR3 sequence is CASSFRDRKESTDTQYF. The CDR3 DNA follows: TGTGCCAGCAGCTTTCGGGACAGAAAGGAAAGCACAGATACGCAGTATTTT.

V usage is TRBV7-6 and J usage is TRBJ2-1, with D perhaps matching TRBD2 (7 bases). Trimming pared 5 bases from V and 2 bases from J, leaving 16 bases between. Germline CDR1 SGHVS, CDR2 FNYEAQ. The CDR3 totals 16 residues. CDR3 DNA: TGTGCCAGCAGCCCGTCGGGGGCGGGAGCCTACAATGAGCAGTTCTTC. Its translation is CASSPSGAGAYNEQFF.

The V gene is TRBV27, the J gene TRBJ2-1; no firm D call. The CDR3 loop spans 14 amino acids. V dropped 3 bases and J dropped 6 bases, with 12 bases sitting between them. The germline gives CDR1 MNHEY, CDR2 SMNVEV (reference sequence). In DNA form, the CDR3 reads TGTGCCAGCAGTTTCTGGCCATTTGGCAATGAGCAGTTCTTC. The encoded protein is CASSFWPFGNEQFF.

The chain combines TRBV27 with TRBJ2-1; 11 bases are shared with TRBD2. There are 17 residues in the CDR3. Trimming cost V 4 bases and J 2 bases; bases outside gene matches: 7. Germline lookup yields CDR1 MNHEY and CDR2 SMNVEV (reference sequence). CDR3 sequence reads: CASSSYISGRAYNEQFF. The CDR3 DNA reads as TGTGCCAGCAGTTCATATATTAGCGGGAGGGCCTACAATGAGCAGTTCTTC.

The V and J genes are TRBV5-6 and TRBJ2-4, with a possible D match to TRBD2 (5 bases). Germline V gene lookup returns CDR1 SGHDT and CDR2 YYEEEE. Trimming pared 0 bases from V and 7 bases from J, leaving 5 bases between. The CDR3 length is 12 residues. Here the CDR3 DNA reads TGTGCCAGCAGCTTGGGGAGGAACATTCAGTACTTC. The encoded protein is CASSLGRNIQYF.

The chain recombines TRBV6-5 with TRBJ2-7, with 11 bases fitting TRBD2. CDR3 length: 15 residues. Germline V gene sequence: CDR1 MNHEY, CDR2 SVGAGI. V shed 2 bases, J shed 3 bases, and the junction held 3 bases outside the gene matches. The CDR3 is CASSYPTSGVYEQYF. CDR3 DNA: TGTGCCAGCAGTTACCCGACTAGCGGGGTCTACGAGCAGTACTTC.

Note on this clone: Its ends do not fully match the called genes, so a read error is possible. This chain uses TRBV2 with TRBJ1-2; D is uncertain. The CDR3 has 10 amino acids. Germline values: CDR1 SNHLY, CDR2 FYNNEI. In DNA form, the CDR3 reads TGTGCCAGCAGGGGAGTCCAGATACTCTTC. This encodes CASRGVQILF.

The chain recombines TRBV2 with TRBJ1-2, with D hard to call. From germline, CDR1 is SNHLY and CDR2 FYNNEI. The ends were cut back, 6 bases at V and 3 bases at J, with 8 bases in the middle. This CDR3 comprises 12 residues. The DNA for the CDR3 is TGTGCCAGCAGGCAGGCCCACTATGGCTACACCTTC. Its protein is CASRQAHYGYTF.

The genes are TRBV25-1 and TRBJ2-3, with unresolved D. V lost 5 bases, J lost 2 bases, and 11 bases lay in between. Germline V gene data show CDR1 as MGHDK and CDR2 as SYGVNS. This CDR3 has 14 amino acids. This CDR3 reads CASSPARFTDTQYF. CDR3 bases: TGTGCCAGCAGTCCAGCCCGTTTCACAGATACGCAGTATTTT.

The CDR3 is CASSLLTAPATNEKLFF. The CDR3 DNA sequence: TGCGCCAGCAGCCTCCTGACAGCGCCTGCAACTAATGAAAAACTGTTTTTT. The gene calls are TRBV4-1 and TRBJ1-4; D might be TRBD1 (5 bases). CDR1 is MGHRA, CDR2 YSYEKL, per germline. Between the trimmed V and J ends, which lost 4 bases and 0 bases, there was a span of 15 bases. The CDR3 consists of 17 residues.

The chain employs TRBV9 and TRBJ1-1; D might be TRBD1 (5 bases). The germline V gene encodes CDR1 SGDLS and CDR2 YYNGEE. V was clipped by 0 bases and J by 0 bases, with 24 bases between them. This CDR3 region has 20 residues. CDR3 DNA sequence: TGTGCCAGCAGCGTAGGACCTCAGGGAATCTTTGCCGGGGTGAACACTGAAGCTTTCTTT. Amino acid sequence: CASSVGPQGIFAGVNTEAFF.

The genes are TRBV7-9 and TRBJ2-7; D gene ambiguous. The CDR3 loop spans 13 amino acids. Germline-derived CDR1 and CDR2 are SEHNR and FQNEAQ (reference sequence). The V and J ends lost 5 bases and 2 bases respectively, with 10 bases between them. CDR3 sequence reads: CASSPSSPYEQYF. The CDR3 nucleotides read TGTGCCAGCAGCCCCTCATCTCCCTACGAGCAGTACTTC.

The CDR3 reads CASRLLDRESYGYTF. The DNA of the CDR3 is TGTGCCAGCAGACTCCTCGACAGGGAATCGTATGGCTACACCTTC. V gene TRBV28 combines with J gene TRBJ1-2; 7 bases agree with TRBD1. The V segment lost 6 bases and the J segment 5 bases; nucleotides outside the gene matches: 12. The V gene's germline CDR1 is MDHEN and CDR2 SYDVKM. This CDR3 is built from 15 residues.

This sequence joins TRBV5-1 and TRBJ2-7; weak D call: TRBD2 (5 bases). The CDR3 covers 14 residues. The germline V gene has CDR1 SGHRS and CDR2 YFSETQ. V was pared by 3 bases and J by 0 bases, with 10 bases between. The CDR3 DNA reads TGCGCCAGCAGCTGGACTTTAGACTCCTACGAGCAGTACTTC. This gives the protein CASSWTLDSYEQYF.

The rearrangement joins TRBV28 to TRBJ1-5; 8 nucleotides agree with TRBD1. Germline trimming cut 5 bases from V and 4 bases from J; bases unmatched to any gene: 4. There are 14 residues in the CDR3. Germline V gives CDR1 MDHEN, CDR2 SYDVKM. This CDR3 is CASSLRQGNQPQHF. The CDR3 region has the DNA TGTGCCAGCAGTCTCAGACAGGGGAATCAGCCCCAGCATTTT.